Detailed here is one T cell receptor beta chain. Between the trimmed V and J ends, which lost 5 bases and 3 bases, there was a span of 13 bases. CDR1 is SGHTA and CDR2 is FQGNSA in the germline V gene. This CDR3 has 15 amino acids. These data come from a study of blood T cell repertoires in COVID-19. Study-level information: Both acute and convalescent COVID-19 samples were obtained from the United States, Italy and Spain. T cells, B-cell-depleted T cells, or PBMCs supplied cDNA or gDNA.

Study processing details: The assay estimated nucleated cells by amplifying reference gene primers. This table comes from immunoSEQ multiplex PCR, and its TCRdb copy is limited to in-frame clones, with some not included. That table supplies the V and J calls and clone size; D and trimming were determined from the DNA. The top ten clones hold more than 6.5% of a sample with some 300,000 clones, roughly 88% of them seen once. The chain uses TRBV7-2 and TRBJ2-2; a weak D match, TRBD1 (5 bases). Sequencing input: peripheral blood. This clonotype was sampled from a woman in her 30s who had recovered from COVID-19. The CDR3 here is CASSPAVTDTGELFF. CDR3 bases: TGTGCCAGCAGCCCAGCCGTGACAGACACCGGGGAGCTGTTTTTT.